This T cell receptor (beta chain) was obtained from a study of T cells in localized non-small cell lung cancer. Points from the study as a whole: Adjacent uninvolved lung had the highest clonality, suggesting focused antigen responses.

This clone is medium-sized by share. Its antigen is currently unknown. This CDR3 comprises 17 residues. CDR1 SGDLS and CDR2 YYNGEE come from the germline V gene. The V and J ends lost 0 bases and 7 bases respectively, with 22 bases between them. Produced via immunoSEQ multiplex PCR; TCRdb's table is partial and in-frame only. This sample has about 2,300 clones, with about 24% found just once. The sequenced sample was lung tumor tissue, obtained before any cancer treatment. The origin of this receptor is a woman aged 40-70 years with stage II lung adenocarcinoma. The gene calls are TRBV9 and TRBJ1-2; TRBD1 is a possible D gene (6 bases). The CDR3 DNA follows: TGTGCCAGCAGCGTAGGGTCTGTGGACAGCGACCTTCGTGGCTACACCTTC. Its protein product is CASSVGSVDSDLRGYTF. Full variable domain (rest looked up from reference TRBV9 and TRBJ1-2): DSGVTQTPKHLITATGQRVTLRCSPRSGDLSVYWYQQSLDQGLQFLIQYYNGEERAKGNILERFSAQQFPDLHSELNLSSLELGDSALYFCASSVGSVDSDLRGYTFGSGTRLTVV.